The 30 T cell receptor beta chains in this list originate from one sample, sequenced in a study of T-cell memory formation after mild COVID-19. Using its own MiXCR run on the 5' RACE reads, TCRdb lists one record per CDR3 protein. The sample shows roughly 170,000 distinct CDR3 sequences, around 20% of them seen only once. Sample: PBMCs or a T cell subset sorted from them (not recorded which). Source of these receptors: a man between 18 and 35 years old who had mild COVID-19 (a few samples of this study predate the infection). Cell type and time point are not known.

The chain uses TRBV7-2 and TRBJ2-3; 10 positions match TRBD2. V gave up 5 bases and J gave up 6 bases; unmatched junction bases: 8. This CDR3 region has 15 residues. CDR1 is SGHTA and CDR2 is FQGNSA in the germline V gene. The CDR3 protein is CASSGALAGEDTQYF. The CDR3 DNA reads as TGTGCCAGCAGCGGAGCGCTAGCGGGGGAGGATACGCAGTATTTT.

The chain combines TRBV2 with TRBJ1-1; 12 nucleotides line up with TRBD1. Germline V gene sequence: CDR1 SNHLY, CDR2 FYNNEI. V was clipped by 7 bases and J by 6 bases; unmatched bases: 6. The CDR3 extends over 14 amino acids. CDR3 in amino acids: CASTRDRGLAEAFF. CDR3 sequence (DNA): TGTGCCAGCACCCGGGACAGGGGGCTTGCTGAAGCTTTCTTT.

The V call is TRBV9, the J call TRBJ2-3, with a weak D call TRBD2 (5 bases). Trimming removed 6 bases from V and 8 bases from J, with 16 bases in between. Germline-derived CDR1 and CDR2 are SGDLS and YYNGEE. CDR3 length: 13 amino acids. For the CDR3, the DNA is TGTGCCAGCATGCTGGGTACTGGAGGTACGCAGTATTTT. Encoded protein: CASMLGTGGTQYF. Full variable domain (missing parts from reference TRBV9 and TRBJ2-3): DSGVTQTPKHLITATGQRVTLRCSPRSGDLSVYWYQQSLDQGLQFLIQYYNGEERAKGNILERFSAQQFPDLHSELNLSSLELGDSALYFCASMLGTGGTQYFGPGTRLTVL.

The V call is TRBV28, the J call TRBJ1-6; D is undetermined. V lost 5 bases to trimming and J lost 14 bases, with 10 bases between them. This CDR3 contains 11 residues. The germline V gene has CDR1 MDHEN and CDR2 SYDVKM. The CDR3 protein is CASSPYSTLHF. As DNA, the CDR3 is TGTGCCAGCAGTCCCTATAGCACCCTCCACTTT.

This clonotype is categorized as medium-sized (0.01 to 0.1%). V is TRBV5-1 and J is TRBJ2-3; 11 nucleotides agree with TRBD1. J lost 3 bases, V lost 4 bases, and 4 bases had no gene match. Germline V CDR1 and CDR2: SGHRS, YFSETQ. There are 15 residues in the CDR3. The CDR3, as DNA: TGCGCCAGCAGCCCCGGGACAGGGGGGACAGATACGCAGTATTTT. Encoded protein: CASSPGTGGTDTQYF.

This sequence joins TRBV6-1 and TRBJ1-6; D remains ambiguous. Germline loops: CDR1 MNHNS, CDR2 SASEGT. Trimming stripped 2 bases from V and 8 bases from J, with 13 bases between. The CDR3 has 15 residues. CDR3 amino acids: CASSERSSGHSPLHF. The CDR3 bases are TGTGCCAGCAGTGAAAGGTCCAGCGGACATTCACCCCTCCACTTT.

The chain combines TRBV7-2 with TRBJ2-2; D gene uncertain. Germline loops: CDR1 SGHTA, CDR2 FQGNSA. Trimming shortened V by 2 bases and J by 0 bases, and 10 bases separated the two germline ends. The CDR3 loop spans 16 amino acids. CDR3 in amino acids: CASSLKHIANTGELFF. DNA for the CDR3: TGTGCCAGCAGCTTAAAACACATCGCGAACACCGGGGAGCTGTTTTTT. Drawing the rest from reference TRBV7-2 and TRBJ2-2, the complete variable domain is GAGVSQSPSNKVTEKGKDVELRCDPISGHTALYWYRQSLGQGLEFLIYFQGNSAPDKSGLPSDRFSAERTGGSVSTLTIQRTQQEDSAVYLCASSLKHIANTGELFFGEGSRLTVL.

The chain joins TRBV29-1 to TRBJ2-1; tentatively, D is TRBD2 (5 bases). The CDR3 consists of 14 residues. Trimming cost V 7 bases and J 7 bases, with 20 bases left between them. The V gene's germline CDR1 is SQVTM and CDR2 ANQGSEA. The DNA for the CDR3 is TGCAGCGGGACTCGGACCGGGGTTGGGAATGAGCAGTTCTTC. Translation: CSGTRTGVGNEQFF.

The CDR3 region has the DNA TGTGCCAGCAACCCCCGGGGGCAGAACACCGGGGAGCTGTTTTTT. Its translation: CASNPRGQNTGELFF. The chain links TRBV5-5 to TRBJ2-2; D tentatively reads TRBD1 or TRBD2 (6 bases each). V lost 6 bases to trimming and J lost 1 base, with 13 bases between them. Germline CDR1 SGHKS, CDR2 YYEKEE (reference sequence). The CDR3 is 15 residues long. Looking up the rest from reference TRBV5-5 and TRBJ2-2 gives the full variable domain: DAGVTQSPTHLIKTRGQQVTLRCSPISGHKSVSWYQQVLGQGPQFIFQYYEKEERGRGNFPDRFSARQFPNYSSELNVNALLLGDSALYLCASNPRGQNTGELFFGEGSRLTVL.

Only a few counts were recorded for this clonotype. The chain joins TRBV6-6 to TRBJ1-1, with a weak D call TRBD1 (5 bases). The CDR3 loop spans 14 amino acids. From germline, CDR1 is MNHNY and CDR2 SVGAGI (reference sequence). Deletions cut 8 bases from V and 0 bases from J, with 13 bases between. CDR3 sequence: CASGLSGLNTEAFF. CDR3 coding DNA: TGTGCCAGCGGTCTCTCAGGGTTGAACACTGAAGCTTTCTTT.

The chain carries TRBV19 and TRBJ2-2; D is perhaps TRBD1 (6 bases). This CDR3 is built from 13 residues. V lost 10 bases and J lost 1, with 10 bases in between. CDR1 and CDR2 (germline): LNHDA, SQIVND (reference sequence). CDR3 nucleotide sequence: TGTGCCACCAGGACAGTGAACACCGGGGAGCTGTTTTTT. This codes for CATRTVNTGELFF.

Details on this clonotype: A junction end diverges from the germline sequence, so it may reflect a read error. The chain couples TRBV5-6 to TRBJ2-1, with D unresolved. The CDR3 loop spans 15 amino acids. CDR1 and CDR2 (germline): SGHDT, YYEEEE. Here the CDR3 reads CASRLGYSTYNEQFF. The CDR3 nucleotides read TGTGCCAGCAGGTTGGGGTACTCCACCTACAATGAGCAGTTCTTC.

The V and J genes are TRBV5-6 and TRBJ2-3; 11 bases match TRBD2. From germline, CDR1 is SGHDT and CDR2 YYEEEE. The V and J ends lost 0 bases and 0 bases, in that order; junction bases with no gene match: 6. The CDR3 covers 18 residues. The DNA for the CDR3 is TGTGCCAGCAGCTTGGTAACTAGCGGGGGAACTAGCACAGATACGCAGTATTTT. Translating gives CASSLVTSGGTSTDTQYF.

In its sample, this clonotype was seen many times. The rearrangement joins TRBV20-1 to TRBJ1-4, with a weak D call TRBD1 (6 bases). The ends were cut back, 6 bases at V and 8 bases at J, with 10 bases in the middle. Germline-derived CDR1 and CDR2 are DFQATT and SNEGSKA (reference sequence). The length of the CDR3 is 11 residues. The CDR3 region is CSAGGLEKLFF. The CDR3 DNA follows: TGCAGTGCAGGGGGTCTCGAAAAACTGTTTTTT.

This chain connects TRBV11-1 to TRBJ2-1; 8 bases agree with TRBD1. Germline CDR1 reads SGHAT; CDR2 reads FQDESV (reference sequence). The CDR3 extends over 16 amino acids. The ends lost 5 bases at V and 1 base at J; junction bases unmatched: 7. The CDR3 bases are TGTGCCAGCAGCCCGAGGACAGGGAGGTCCTACAATGAGCAGTTCTTC. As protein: CASSPRTGRSYNEQFF.

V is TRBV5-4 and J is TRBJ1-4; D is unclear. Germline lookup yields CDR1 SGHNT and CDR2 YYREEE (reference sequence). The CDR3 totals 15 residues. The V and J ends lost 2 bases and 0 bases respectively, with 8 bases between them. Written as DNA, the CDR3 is TGTGCCAGCAGCTTAGACACTGCAACTAATGAAAAACTGTTTTTT. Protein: CASSLDTATNEKLFF.

This CDR3 reads CASSSPAGAEETQYF. CDR3 coding DNA: TGTGCCAGCAGTTCCCCAGCGGGGGCGGAGGAGACCCAGTACTTC. The V and J genes are TRBV27 and TRBJ2-5; 8 bases are shared with TRBD2. Germline lookup yields CDR1 MNHEY and CDR2 SMNVEV (reference sequence). The CDR3 loop spans 15 amino acids. Unmatched junction bases numbered 9, after V lost 4 bases and J lost 5 bases.

The CDR3 DNA reads TGTGCCAGCAGTTCAGGTGGCAGCATCGGAGGAAACACCATATATTTT. Amino acids: CASSSGGSIGGNTIYF. This chain links TRBV28 with TRBJ1-3, with D uncertain. Looked up from germline, CDR1 is MDHEN and CDR2 is SYDVKM. With 4 bases removed from V and 4 bases from J, the gap between germline ends came to 17 bases. This CDR3 region has 16 residues. The full variable domain, with the rest looked up from reference TRBV28 and TRBJ1-3, is DVKVTQSSRYLVKRTGEKVFLECVQDMDHENMFWYRQDPGLGLRLIYFSYDVKMKEKGDIPEGYSVSREKKERFSLILESASTNQTSMYLCASSSGGSIGGNTIYFGEGSWLTVV.

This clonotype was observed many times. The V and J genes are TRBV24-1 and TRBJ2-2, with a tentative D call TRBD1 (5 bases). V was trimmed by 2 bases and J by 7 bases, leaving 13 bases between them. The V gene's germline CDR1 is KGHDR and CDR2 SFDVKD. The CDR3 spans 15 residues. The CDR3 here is CATSDSGHWDGELFF. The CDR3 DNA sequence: TGTGCCACCAGTGATTCCGGACATTGGGACGGGGAGCTGTTTTTT.

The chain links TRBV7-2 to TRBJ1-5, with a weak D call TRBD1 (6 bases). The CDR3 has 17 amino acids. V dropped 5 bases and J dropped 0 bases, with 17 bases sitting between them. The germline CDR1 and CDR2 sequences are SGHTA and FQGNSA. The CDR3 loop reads CASSNPGAENSNQPQHF. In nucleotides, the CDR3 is TGTGCCAGCAGCAACCCGGGGGCAGAGAATAGCAATCAGCCCCAGCATTTT.

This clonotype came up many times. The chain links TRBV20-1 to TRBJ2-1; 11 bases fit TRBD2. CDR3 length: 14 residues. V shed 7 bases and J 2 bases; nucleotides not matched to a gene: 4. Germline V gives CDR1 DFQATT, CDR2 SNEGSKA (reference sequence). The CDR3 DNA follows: TGCAGTGTTCTTAGCGGGGGGGCCTACAATGAGCAGTTCTTC. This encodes CSVLSGGAYNEQFF.

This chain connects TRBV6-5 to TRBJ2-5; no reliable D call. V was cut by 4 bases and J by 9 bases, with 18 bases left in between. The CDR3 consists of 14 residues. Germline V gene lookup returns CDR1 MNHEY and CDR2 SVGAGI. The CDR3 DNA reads TGTGCCAGCAGTTCGAGCCCGGGTATTGGGGCCCAGTACTTC. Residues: CASSSSPGIGAQYF.

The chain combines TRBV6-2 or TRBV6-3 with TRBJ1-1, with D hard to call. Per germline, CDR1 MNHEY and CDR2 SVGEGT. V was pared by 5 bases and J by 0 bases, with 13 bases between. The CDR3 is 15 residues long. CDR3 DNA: TGTGCCAGCAGTAACAGTAGACGGATGAACACTGAAGCTTTCTTT. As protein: CASSNSRRMNTEAFF.

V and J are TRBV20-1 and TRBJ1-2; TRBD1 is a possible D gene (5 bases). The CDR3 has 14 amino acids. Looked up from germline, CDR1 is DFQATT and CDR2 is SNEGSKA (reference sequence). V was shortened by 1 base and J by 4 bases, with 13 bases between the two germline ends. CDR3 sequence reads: CSARVRDGGYGYTF. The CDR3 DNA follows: TGCAGTGCTAGAGTCCGGGACGGAGGCTATGGCTACACCTTC.

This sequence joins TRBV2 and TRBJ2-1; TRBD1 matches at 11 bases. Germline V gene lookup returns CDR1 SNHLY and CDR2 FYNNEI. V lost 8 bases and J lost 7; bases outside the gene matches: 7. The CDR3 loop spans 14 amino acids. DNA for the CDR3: TGTGCCAGCCGCTGGGACAGGGGGATTAATGAGCAGTTCTTC. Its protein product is CASRWDRGINEQFF.

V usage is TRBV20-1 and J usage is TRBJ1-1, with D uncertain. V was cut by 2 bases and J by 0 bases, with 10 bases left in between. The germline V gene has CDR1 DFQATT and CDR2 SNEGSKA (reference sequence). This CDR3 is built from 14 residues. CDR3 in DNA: TGCAGTGCTAGATGGTCAGTCATGAACACTGAAGCTTTCTTT. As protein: CSARWSVMNTEAFF.

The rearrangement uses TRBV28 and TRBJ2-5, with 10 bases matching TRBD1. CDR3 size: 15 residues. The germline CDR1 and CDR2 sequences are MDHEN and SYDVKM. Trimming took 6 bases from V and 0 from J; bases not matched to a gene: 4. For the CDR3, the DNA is TGTGCCAGCAGAACCGGGACAGGGGACCAAGAGACCCAGTACTTC. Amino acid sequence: CASRTGTGDQETQYF.

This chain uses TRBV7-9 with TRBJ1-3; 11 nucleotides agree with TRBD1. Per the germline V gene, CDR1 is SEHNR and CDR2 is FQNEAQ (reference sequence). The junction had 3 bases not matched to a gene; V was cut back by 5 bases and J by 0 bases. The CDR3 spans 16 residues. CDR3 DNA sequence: TGTGCCAGCAGCAGGGACAGGGGGTTCTCTGGAAACACCATATATTTT. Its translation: CASSRDRGFSGNTIYF.

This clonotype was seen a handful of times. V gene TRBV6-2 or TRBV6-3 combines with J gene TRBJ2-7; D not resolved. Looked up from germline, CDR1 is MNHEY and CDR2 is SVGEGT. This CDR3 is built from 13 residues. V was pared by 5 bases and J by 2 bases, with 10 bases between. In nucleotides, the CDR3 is TGTGCCAGCAGTGACCGGAGTCCCTACGAGCAGTACGTC. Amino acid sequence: CASSDRSPYEQYV.

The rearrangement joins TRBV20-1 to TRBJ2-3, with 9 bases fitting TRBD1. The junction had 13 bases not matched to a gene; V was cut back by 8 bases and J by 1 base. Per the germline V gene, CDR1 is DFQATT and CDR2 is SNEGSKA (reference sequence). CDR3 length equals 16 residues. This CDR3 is CSRPATGTGRTDTQYF. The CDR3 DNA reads TGCAGTCGCCCCGCCACCGGGACAGGGCGCACAGATACGCAGTATTTT.